This entry lists 21 T cell receptor beta chains sequenced from one sample in a study of cytomegalovirus exposure and HLA in healthy donors. The PCR employed 60 Vbeta primers together with 13 Jbeta primers. TCRdb's copy holds only in-frame clones and misses some; the assay was immunoSEQ multiplex PCR. The sample records 95,000 to 150,000 clones, over 75% being singletons. Specimen: PBMCs. The receptors come from a man under 40 in good health and CMV-seronegative.

This chain joins TRBV9 and TRBJ2-3; D might be TRBD2 (6 bases). The CDR3 runs 16 residues. V lost 7 bases and J 0 bases, leaving 18 bases between the germline ends. The germline gives CDR1 SGDLS, CDR2 YYNGEE. This chain's CDR3 is CASGDELRDSTDTQYF. DNA of the CDR3: TGTGCCAGCGGCGATGAATTGCGGGACAGCACAGATACGCAGTATTTT.

The chain is built from TRBV5-1 and TRBJ2-2, with D possibly matching TRBD1 (6 bases). The CDR3 totals 17 residues. Trimming cost V 8 bases and J 3 bases, with 23 bases left between them. The V gene's germline CDR1 is SGHRS and CDR2 YFSETQ. DNA for the CDR3: TGCGCCAGTCGCGAAACGGGGAGCGGACAGTACACCGGGGAGCTGTTTTTT. Protein sequence: CASRETGSGQYTGELFF.

This rearrangement joins TRBV5-8 to TRBJ2-6; D is undetermined. Trimming shortened V by 1 base and J by 0 bases, and 11 bases separated the two germline ends. Germline V gene lookup returns CDR1 SGHTS and CDR2 YDEGEE. This CDR3 contains 17 residues. The CDR3 nucleotides are TGTGCCAGCAGCTTGTTAACTCCACTCTCTGGGGCCAACGTCCTGACTTTC. Its protein product is CASSLLTPLSGANVLTF.

This clone was found a few times. The chain couples TRBV27 to TRBJ2-3; 13 bases line up with TRBD2. Germline CDR1 reads MNHEY; CDR2 reads SMNVEV (reference sequence). The junction had 8 bases not matched to a gene; V was cut back by 3 bases and J by 8 bases. The CDR3 contains 16 residues. Here the CDR3 reads CASSFLLAGGLGTQYF. For the CDR3, the DNA is TGTGCCAGCAGTTTTTTACTAGCGGGGGGGCTCGGTACGCAGTATTTT.

The V gene is TRBV29-1, the J gene TRBJ1-1, with D perhaps TRBD1 (5 bases). CDR1 and CDR2 from the germline V gene are SQVTM and ANQGSEA. The CDR3 is made up of 15 amino acids. V gave up 6 bases and J gave up 0 bases, with 17 bases separating them. The CDR3, as DNA: TGCAGCGTGGGGGGAACGGGGGGGATGAACACTGAAGCTTTCTTT. It encodes CSVGGTGGMNTEAFF. Variable domain in full (rest from reference TRBV29-1 and TRBJ1-1): SAVISQKPSRDICQRGTSLTIQCQVDSQVTMMFWYRQQPGQSLTLIATANQGSEATYESGFVIDKFPISRPNLTFSTLTVSNMSPEDSSIYLCSVGGTGGMNTEAFFGQGTRLTVV.

CDR3 nucleotide sequence: TGTGCCAGCAGTGGGGAGGTCGACACTGAAGCTTTCTTT. The encoded protein is CASSGEVDTEAFF. The chain joins TRBV2 to TRBJ1-1; the D is unclear. CDR1 and CDR2 from the germline V gene are SNHLY and FYNNEI. The ends were cut back, 4 bases at V and 3 bases at J, with 9 bases in the middle. The CDR3 has 13 residues.

The gene calls are TRBV19 and TRBJ1-5; D gene unclear. Germline CDR1 and CDR2: LNHDA and SQIVND (reference sequence). The CDR3 length is 13 residues. V lost 0 bases, J lost 6 bases, and 6 bases lay in between. The CDR3 DNA sequence: TGTGCCAGTAGTATAGATAGGAGTCAGCCCCAGCATTTT. Its protein is CASSIDRSQPQHF.

The genes are TRBV23-1 and TRBJ1-6, with TRBD1 matching over 8 bases. TRBV23-1 is filed as an ORF, its function uncertain. CDR3 length equals 17 residues. The ends lost 6 bases at V and 15 bases at J; junction bases unmatched: 22. As DNA, the CDR3 is TGCGCCAGCAGACCTTTCTGGGGGGGGACAGGAGTACACTTCCTCCACTTT. Translating it yields CASRPFWGGTGVHFLHF.

The chain links TRBV19 to TRBJ1-2; TRBD1 aligns across 7 bases. Germline lookup yields CDR1 LNHDA and CDR2 SQIVND (reference sequence). The CDR3 is 14 amino acids. Trimming at V came to 6 bases and at J to 0 bases, leaving 4 bases not matched to a gene. CDR3 protein: CASRTGATNYGYTF. The CDR3 region has the DNA TGTGCCAGTAGAACAGGGGCGACTAACTATGGCTACACCTTC.

The J gene is TRBJ2-5, the V gene TRBV6-5, with 8 positions matching TRBD2. This CDR3 contains 14 residues. V shed 6 bases and J 4 bases; nucleotides not matched to a gene: 7. Per the germline V gene, CDR1 is MNHEY and CDR2 is SVGAGI. The chain's CDR3 is CASRARAGGETQYF. The DNA of the CDR3 is TGTGCCAGCAGGGCCCGGGCGGGAGGAGAGACCCAGTACTTC.

V usage is TRBV4-3 and J usage is TRBJ2-2; 9 positions match TRBD1. The germline V gene encodes CDR1 LGHNA and CDR2 YSLEER. The V gene end was trimmed by 1 base and the J gene end by 7 bases; junction bases not matched to a gene: 10. The CDR3 runs to 17 residues. The CDR3 is CASSQGTGTGLGGELFF. The CDR3 nucleotides are TGCGCCAGCAGCCAAGGGACCGGGACAGGGTTAGGCGGGGAGCTGTTTTTT.

The CDR3 reads CASSVVTSGNGELFF. The CDR3 nucleotides read TGTGCCAGCAGCGTAGTGACTAGCGGAAACGGGGAGCTGTTTTTT. The chain employs TRBV9 and TRBJ2-2, with 9 bases that match TRBD2. CDR1 and CDR2 from the germline V gene are SGDLS and YYNGEE. This CDR3 region has 15 residues. Trimming cost V 0 bases and J 7 bases; bases outside gene matches: 4.

The genes are TRBV7-8 and TRBJ2-5, with TRBD2 matching over 7 bases. V trimming: 7 bases; J trimming: 4 bases; junction bases outside the gene matches: 6. The CDR3 has 13 amino acids. CDR1 SGHVS and CDR2 FQNEAQ come from the germline V gene. CDR3 DNA sequence: TGTGCCAGCAACCCTCCGGGGGGAGAGACCCAGTACTTC. Translating it yields CASNPPGGETQYF.

This rearrangement joins TRBV15 to TRBJ2-5; 10 bases are a match to TRBD2. The end of the DNA is better explained by TRBJ2-7, so the J call may be wrong. Germline V lookup: CDR1 LNHNV, CDR2 YYDKDF (reference sequence). This CDR3 contains 17 residues. This CDR3 is CATSRDLTSGAPGEQYF. The DNA of the CDR3 is TGTGCCACCAGCAGAGATCTTACTAGCGGGGCGCCGGGCGAGCAGTACTTC.

A few counts support this clone. V usage is TRBV10-1 and J usage is TRBJ2-7, with a tentative D call TRBD1 (6 bases). This CDR3 has 14 amino acids. CDR1 WNHNN and CDR2 SYGVQD come from the germline V gene (reference sequence). Trimming cost V 4 bases and J 4 bases, with 14 bases left between them. CDR3 DNA sequence: TGCGCCAGCAGTGGGACAGTTCACCCGTACGAGCAGTACTTC. The encoded protein is CASSGTVHPYEQYF.

The chain couples TRBV9 to TRBJ2-7; TRBD2 aligns across 8 bases. Germline trimming cut 3 bases from V and 2 bases from J; bases unmatched to any gene: 7. Germline CDR1 is SGDLS and CDR2 is YYNGEE. CDR3 length: 15 amino acids. The CDR3 sequence is CASSAELAATYEQYF. The CDR3 DNA is TGTGCCAGCAGCGCAGAACTAGCGGCGACCTACGAGCAGTACTTC.

The chain is built from TRBV5-4 and TRBJ1-6, with D maybe TRBD1 (6 bases). This CDR3 region has 16 residues. Germline CDR1 SGHNT, CDR2 YYREEE (reference sequence). Between the trimmed V and J ends, which lost 0 bases and 6 bases, there was a span of 13 bases. The CDR3 DNA is TGTGCCAGCAGCTTGGGAAGTAGGACAGCTAATTCACCCCTCCACTTT. Protein: CASSLGSRTANSPLHF.

V and J are TRBV25-1 and TRBJ1-6; tentative D call: TRBD1 (6 bases). Trimming shortened V by 4 bases and J by 7 bases, and 23 bases separated the two germline ends. The CDR3 totals 18 residues. Germline V CDR1 and CDR2: MGHDK, SYGVNS. CDR3 DNA sequence: TGTGCCAGCAGTGGATTTGGACAGAGAGAGGGCCTAAATTCACCCCTCCACTTT. Encoded protein: CASSGFGQREGLNSPLHF.

V and J are TRBV4-3 and TRBJ1-4; no clear D gene. V was shortened by 4 bases and J by 5 bases, with 17 bases between the two germline ends. Germline V gene data show CDR1 as LGHNA and CDR2 as YSLEER. CDR3 size: 16 residues. Written as DNA, the CDR3 is TGCGCCAGCAGCCCGTCTTTCGACATGGCGAATGAAAAACTGTTTTTT. As protein: CASSPSFDMANEKLFF.

This clone was seen a handful of times. The chain joins TRBV4-3 to TRBJ1-2, with 7 positions matching TRBD1. Germline CDR1 LGHNA, CDR2 YSLEER. The V segment lost 3 bases and the J segment 4 bases; nucleotides outside the gene matches: 11. The CDR3 runs to 16 residues. In DNA, the CDR3 is TGCGCCAGCAGCCAGGTCGGTGGGGCAGGGGGCTATGGCTACACCTTC. The encoded protein is CASSQVGGAGGYGYTF.

The genes are TRBV4-1 and TRBJ1-4; D is unclear. Germline V CDR1 and CDR2: MGHRA, YSYEKL. The CDR3 sequence is 15 residues long. The germline V and J ends were trimmed by 4 bases and 7 bases, with 16 bases remaining between them. CDR3 region: CASSLRERGVEKLFF. As DNA, the CDR3 is TGCGCCAGCAGCCTACGGGAGAGAGGTGTTGAAAAACTGTTTTTT.